This T cell receptor (beta chain) comes out of a study of CD8 T cells in ankylosing spondylitis. Findings of the study overall: Seemingly distinctive of ankylosing spondylitis blood was a TCR beta motif formed by eight highly homologous variants. CD8+ by phenotype, disease-linked clones were relatively rare in peripheral blood. Reportedly, disease-linked clones are significantly enriched in ankylosing spondylitis patients' matched synovial fluid.

Library preparation for TCR beta used quantitative 5'-RACE with molecular barcodes. TCRdb passed the 5' RACE reads through MiXCR, listing each CDR3 protein once. The table has some 220,000 distinct CDR3 sequences, more than 9% seen once; the top ten hold 2% to 3%. This clonotype was observed at least ten times. The target antigen is unknown. Germline CDR1 reads MNHEY; CDR2 reads SVGAGI. The CDR3 runs to 11 residues. V was pared by 10 bases and J by 5 bases, with 11 bases between. What was sequenced was blood, either unsorted or a sorted T cell fraction (not recorded which). This TCR was sampled from a male donor with ankylosing spondylitis or in good health (not recorded which). The chain combines TRBV6-5 with TRBJ2-5; D perhaps matches TRBD1 (6 bases). CDR3 nucleotide sequence: TGTGCCACCCTAAGGGGGGAGACCCAGTACTTC. Amino acids: CATLRGETQYF.